Below, 8 T cell receptor beta chains from the same sample are listed, as sequenced in a study of cytomegalovirus exposure and HLA in healthy donors. PCR was performed using 60 Vbeta and 13 Jbeta primers. Sequenced by immunoSEQ multiplex PCR; TCRdb stores in-frame clones only, minus some. This sample has fewer than 300,000 clones; more than 80% occur once, and the top ten carry around 3.7%. The specimen was PBMCs. These receptors were taken from a man aged 40-50 years in good health and CMV-seropositive.

In this sample, this clone turned up a few times. The V gene is TRBV5-5, the J gene TRBJ1-4, with TRBD1 as a possible D gene (5 bases). The CDR3 runs 16 residues. V was cut by 0 bases and J by 0 bases, with 9 bases left in between. The germline V gene has CDR1 SGHKS and CDR2 YYEKEE (reference sequence). The CDR3 DNA follows: TGTGCCAGCAGCTTGGCCGGGACTGCAACTAATGAAAAACTGTTTTTT. Its protein product is CASSLAGTATNEKLFF.

The CDR3 is CASSLALRQGSYEQYF. CDR3 bases: TGTGCCAGCAGCTTGGCTCTGCGTCAGGGGTCCTACGAGCAGTACTTC. The chain couples TRBV5-5 to TRBJ2-7, with D possibly matching TRBD1 (6 bases). Germline values: CDR1 SGHKS, CDR2 YYEKEE (reference sequence). V gave up 0 bases and J gave up 1 base, with 14 bases separating them. This CDR3 is 16 amino acids long.

The chain carries TRBV30 and TRBJ2-5, with 10 bases fitting TRBD2. TRBJ2-7 explains the end of the DNA better; the J call may be wrong. In germline, CDR1 is GTSNPN, CDR2 SVGIG (reference sequence). There are 16 residues in the CDR3. CDR3 amino acids: CAWRAPGTSVSYEQYF. CDR3 DNA sequence: TGTGCCTGGAGGGCCCCCGGGACTAGCGTCTCCTACGAGCAGTACTTC.

The chain links TRBV29-1 to TRBJ2-1; D is possibly TRBD1 (5 bases). V was cut by 0 bases and J by 8 bases, with 11 bases left in between. Germline CDR1 and CDR2: SQVTM and ANQGSEA. The CDR3 covers 13 residues. CDR3 in amino acids: CSVEDKGLYEQFF. In DNA, the CDR3 is TGCAGCGTTGAAGATAAGGGGCTGTATGAGCAGTTCTTC.

The chain recombines TRBV19 with TRBJ1-5; 7 nucleotides agree with TRBD1. The trim removed 1 base at V and 2 bases at J, leaving 8 bases unmatched. Germline V CDR1 and CDR2: LNHDA, SQIVND (reference sequence). The CDR3 covers 17 residues. The CDR3 is CASSIGQGVIGNQPQHF. CDR3 nucleotide sequence: TGTGCCAGTAGTATAGGGCAGGGGGTGATTGGCAATCAGCCCCAGCATTTT.

V usage is TRBV5-1 and J usage is TRBJ2-1, with a weak D call TRBD2 (6 bases). The V gene's germline CDR1 is SGHRS and CDR2 YFSETQ. The CDR3 is made up of 14 amino acids. Trimming stripped 5 bases from V and 5 bases from J, with 14 bases between. Here the CDR3 DNA reads TGCGCCAGCAGATGGGGCGGGGCCAACAATGAGCAGTTCTTC. Protein: CASRWGGANNEQFF.

J is TRBJ2-7 and V is TRBV27, with 8 bases lining up with TRBD2. V was pared by 7 bases and J by 0 bases, with 5 bases of the junction left unmatched. The CDR3 sequence is 14 residues long. In germline, CDR1 is MNHEY, CDR2 SMNVEV (reference sequence). The CDR3 nucleotides are TGTGCCAGCATGCTAGCGGGCTACTCCTACGAGCAGTACTTC. Protein product: CASMLAGYSYEQYF.

The chain uses TRBV28 and TRBJ1-3, with no clear D. The length of the CDR3 is 12 residues. CDR1 is MDHEN and CDR2 is SYDVKM in the germline V gene. Trimming took off 4 bases at V and 7 bases at J, with 8 bases between the two ends. The CDR3 region has the DNA TGTGCCAGCAGTTCCGGGTTCAACACCATATATTTT. Amino acids: CASSSGFNTIYF.